The 23 T cell receptor beta chains listed next were all sequenced from one sample in a study of Graves' ophthalmopathy and Graves' hyperthyroidism (dated by TCRdb to between 2018 and 2020). Instrument used: Illumina HiSeq 2000. TCR beta CDR3 regions were amplified from RNA transcripts for repertoire sequencing. A first-round RT-PCR used HTBI primers with the Qiagen OneStep RT-PCR kit, followed by a second-round multiplex PCR, size selection and purification. The public reads were reanalyzed by TCRdb: fastp trimming at Q25, MiXCR alignment, in-frame beta chains only. Every distinct CDR3 protein forms one entry, paired with its most common genes and DNA. The sample table shows about 400,000 distinct CDR3 sequences, and under 25% are seen once. Jointly, the top ten make up more than 2.5% of the sample. Sequences were obtained from peripheral blood. These receptors all stem from a young woman with stable Graves' hyperthyroidism. Donor details come from another sample of the same person, matched by shared clones.

This clonotype was seen at least ten times. This chain connects TRBV24-1 to TRBJ1-5, with a weak D call TRBD1 (6 bases). The V end was cut by 9 bases, the J end by 1 base, with 15 bases between. The CDR3 is made up of 15 amino acids. The V gene's germline CDR1 is KGHDR and CDR2 SFDVKD. In DNA, the CDR3 is TGTGCCACCTCCACAGGGTTTGGCAGCAATCAGCCCCAGCATTTT. Amino acids: CATSTGFGSNQPQHF.

Many counts were recorded for this clonotype. CDR3: CASRGRGDNQPQHF. CDR3 nucleotides: TGTGCCAGCAGGGGACGCGGTGACAATCAGCCCCAGCATTTT. This sequence joins TRBV28 and TRBJ1-5; weak D call: TRBD1 (5 bases). This CDR3 spans 14 amino acids. Germline values: CDR1 MDHEN, CDR2 SYDVKM. Trimming removed 6 bases from V and 3 bases from J, with 12 bases in between.

This clonotype has a count of ten or more. One junction end disagrees with the germline gene, perhaps due to a read error. The V gene is TRBV20-1, the J gene TRBJ2-1; tentatively, D is TRBD1 (6 bases). Germline-derived CDR1 and CDR2 are DFQATT and SNEGSKA (reference sequence). This CDR3 is 16 amino acids long. The CDR3 nucleotides are TGCAGTGCTCTAACAGAAGGGGGACCTTCCTACAATGAGAAGTTCTTC. Its translation: CSALTEGGPSYNEKFF.

This clonotype has more than one count but fewer than ten. The chain couples TRBV11-2 to TRBJ2-7; TRBD1 might be the D (6 bases). The V and J ends lost 5 bases and 3 bases respectively, with 20 bases between them. This CDR3 has 16 amino acids. Germline lookup yields CDR1 SGHAT and CDR2 FQNNGV. CDR3 region: CASSPLSRSGDYEQYF. In DNA form, the CDR3 reads TGTGCCAGCAGCCCCCTTAGCAGGTCAGGGGACTACGAGCAGTACTTC.

This clonotype was observed a few times. Written as DNA, the CDR3 is TGTGCCAGCTCACCACAACCGGGAGTAGGTTACGAGCAGTACTTC. Amino acid sequence: CASSPQPGVGYEQYF. This chain connects TRBV18 to TRBJ2-7; possibly TRBD2 for D (6 bases). The CDR3 contains 15 residues. Deletions cut 1 base from V and 4 bases from J, with 14 bases between. From germline, CDR1 is KGHSH and CDR2 LQKENI.

The chain joins TRBV27 to TRBJ2-7; 8 bases are a match to TRBD2. Looked up from germline, CDR1 is MNHEY and CDR2 is SMNVEV (reference sequence). V lost 4 bases, J lost 0 bases, and 8 bases stayed unmatched. The CDR3 is made up of 16 amino acids. The CDR3 loop is CASSSSGGPVSYEQYF. CDR3 coding DNA: TGTGCCAGCAGTTCCAGCGGGGGCCCGGTCTCCTACGAGCAGTACTTC.

Details on this clonotype: It may be a read error: a sequence one base away is much more abundant. The rearrangement joins TRBV12-3 or TRBV12-4 to TRBJ2-7, with D uncertain. The V gene lost 1 base and the J gene lost 9 bases, with 16 bases spanning the gap. This CDR3 comprises 14 residues. The CDR3 loop reads CASSLGAFPKGQYF. CDR3 bases: TGTGCCAGCAGTTTAGGTGCGTTCCCTAAAGGGCAGTACTTC.

This clonotype has a count of ten or more. The genes are TRBV11-2 and TRBJ1-1; no reliable D call. The CDR3 contains 15 residues. Germline CDR1 SGHAT, CDR2 FQNNGV. V lost 1 base, J lost 7 bases, and 16 bases lay in between. The CDR3, as DNA: TGTGCCAGCAGCTTAGTGGCCGTCCCGGGCCGTGAAGCTTTCTTT. It encodes CASSLVAVPGREAFF. Full variable domain (outside the CDR3, taken from reference TRBV11-2 and TRBJ1-1): EAGVAQSPRYKIIEKRQSVAFWCNPISGHATLYWYQQILGQGPKLLIQFQNNGVVDDSQLPKDRFSAERLKGVDSTLKIQPAKLEDSAVYLCASSLVAVPGREAFFGQGTRLTVV.

The rearrangement joins TRBV4-2 to TRBJ1-6, with D hard to call. Trimming cost V 0 bases and J 9 bases, with 15 bases left between them. Germline loops: CDR1 LGHNA, CDR2 YNFKEQ. This CDR3 comprises 16 residues. CDR3 sequence: CASSQDVGRDFSPLHF. CDR3 sequence (DNA): TGTGCCAGCAGCCAAGATGTTGGGAGGGATTTTTCACCCCTCCACTTT.

This clonotype was counted between two and nine times. The CDR3 nucleotides read TGTGCCAGCAGCCGGAACCGAGAGCCCTACGAGCAGTACTTC. This gives the protein CASSRNREPYEQYF. The chain has TRBV7-2 and TRBJ2-7; D is undetermined. CDR3 length: 14 residues. V was pared by 5 bases and J by 2 bases, with 13 bases between. Germline V gives CDR1 SGHTA, CDR2 FQGNSA.

The chain recombines TRBV6-2 or TRBV6-3 with TRBJ2-7; 9 nucleotides match TRBD2. Germline values: CDR1 MNHEY, CDR2 SVGEGT. Unmatched junction bases numbered 9, after V lost 4 bases and J lost 2 bases. This CDR3 is 16 amino acids long. The CDR3 region is CASSLWSGGNPYEQYF. The CDR3 DNA reads TGTGCCAGCAGTTTGTGGAGCGGGGGGAACCCCTACGAGCAGTACTTC.

In the case of this clonotype: This may arise from a read error, as a much more abundant clone is one base away. The chain couples TRBV29-1 to TRBJ2-7; 11 bases map to TRBD2. This CDR3 region has 14 residues. V dropped 3 bases and J dropped 0; count of bases not matched to a gene: 1. CDR1 is SQVTM and CDR2 is ANQGSEA in the germline V gene. Here the CDR3 reads CSVETSGTSYEQYF. CDR3 coding DNA: TGCAGCGTTGAGACTAGCGGGACCTCCTACGAGCAGTACTTC.

The genes are TRBV4-1 and TRBJ2-2; TRBD1 agrees at 7 bases. CDR3 size: 18 residues. Germline-derived CDR1 and CDR2 are MGHRA and YSYEKL. Trimming at V came to 4 bases and at J to 4 bases, leaving 15 bases not matched to a gene. CDR3 loop: CASSRVMLQGQSTGELFF. The CDR3 DNA sequence: TGCGCCAGCAGCCGAGTAATGTTACAGGGACAGTCCACCGGGGAGCTGTTTTTT.

This clonotype has ten or more counts. Here the CDR3 DNA reads TGTGCCAGCAGTTATGAAGGGGACACTGAAGCTTTCTTT. It yields the protein CASSYEGDTEAFF. The V and J genes are TRBV6-5 and TRBJ1-1, with D perhaps matching TRBD1 (5 bases). Germline V gives CDR1 MNHEY, CDR2 SVGAGI. V lost 3 bases to trimming and J lost 3 bases, with 8 bases between them. The CDR3 runs to 13 residues.

This clonotype was picked up a small number of times. The V gene is TRBV20-1, the J gene TRBJ1-2; the D gene is possibly TRBD1 (6 bases). Trimming left V 5 bases short and J 5 bases short, with 21 bases between. This CDR3 contains 15 residues. From germline, CDR1 is DFQATT and CDR2 SNEGSKA (reference sequence). The CDR3 protein is CSAGEQGSYPYGYTF. The CDR3, as DNA: TGCAGTGCTGGGGAGCAGGGGTCCTATCCTTATGGCTACACCTTC.

The table lists this clonotype with many counts. The chain has TRBV20-1 and TRBJ1-2, with 7 bases matching TRBD1. Trimming removed 5 bases from V and 2 bases from J; junction bases left unmatched: 8. The CDR3 loop spans 14 amino acids. The germline CDR1 and CDR2 sequences are DFQATT and SNEGSKA (reference sequence). DNA of the CDR3: TGCAGTGCTCGCCCACAGGGGACAAACTATGGCTACACCTTC. Its translation: CSARPQGTNYGYTF.

This chain links TRBV10-2 with TRBJ2-7; the match to TRBD2 covers 13 bases. Germline CDR1 is WSHSY and CDR2 is SAAADI. This CDR3 has 17 residues. Trimming took 8 bases from V and 3 from J; bases not matched to a gene: 13. Here the CDR3 reads CASGRGTSGTGGYEQYF. In DNA form, the CDR3 reads TGCGCCAGCGGGCGCGGGACTAGCGGGACAGGGGGCTACGAGCAGTACTTC.

The chain joins TRBV4-1 to TRBJ2-2; 9 nucleotides match TRBD1. V was pared by 4 bases and J by 1 base, with 10 bases of the junction left unmatched. This CDR3 comprises 18 residues. Germline V gene sequence: CDR1 MGHRA, CDR2 YSYEKL. DNA of the CDR3: TGCGCCAGCAGCCGGGGACAGGGACCAGGATTGAACACCGGGGAGCTGTTTTTT. This translates into CASSRGQGPGLNTGELFF.

The sample holds many counts of this clonotype. This chain uses TRBV11-2 with TRBJ1-3; D uncertain. This CDR3 has 14 amino acids. Germline V gives CDR1 SGHAT, CDR2 FQNNGV. Trimming removed 3 bases from V and 8 bases from J, with 14 bases in between. The DNA of the CDR3 is TGTGCCAGCAGCTTCCCCGGGGTTGCGCACACCATATATTTT. Translation: CASSFPGVAHTIYF.

Of note for this clonotype: This may be a read error: a much more frequent sequence differs by one nucleotide. The J gene is TRBJ2-2, the V gene TRBV11-2; TRBD1 aligns across 7 bases. The CDR3 is 16 amino acids. Germline lookup yields CDR1 SGHAT and CDR2 FQNNGV. CDR3 DNA: TGTGCCAGCGGCTTATTCGCAGGGGGGAACACCGGGGAGCTGTTTTTT. Translation gives CASGLFAGGNTGELFF.

This clonotype was observed many times. The chain is built from TRBV4-1 and TRBJ2-7; 11 positions match TRBD2. The CDR3 loop spans 16 amino acids. In germline, CDR1 is MGHRA, CDR2 YSYEKL. The V and J ends lost 0 bases and 7 bases, in that order; junction bases with no gene match: 8. Here the CDR3 reads CASSQDETSGTGEQYF. CDR3 in DNA: TGCGCCAGCAGCCAAGATGAGACTAGCGGGACCGGAGAGCAGTACTTC.

The V call is TRBV6-1, the J call TRBJ2-5, with D possibly TRBD1 on 5 matching bases. The CDR3 is 20 residues long. Trimming removed 2 bases at V and 1 base at J, with 26 bases between. The V gene's germline CDR1 is MNHNS and CDR2 SASEGT. CDR3 in DNA: TGTGCCAGCAGTGAAATCCCCCCTTTTCACTCCAGGGCCGCCCAAGAGACCCAGTACTTC. It specifies CASSEIPPFHSRAAQETQYF.

The sample holds a few counts of this clonotype. The chain is built from TRBV25-1 and TRBJ2-5; D is perhaps TRBD1 or TRBD2 (5 bases each). The CDR3 is 15 amino acids. Germline values: CDR1 MGHDK, CDR2 SYGVNS. V was pared by 4 bases and J by 1 base, with 13 bases between. The CDR3 DNA follows: TGTGCCAGCAGTGGGCTTGGGGGTCCCCAAGAGACCCAGTACTTC. It yields the protein CASSGLGGPQETQYF.